The clone carrying this T cell receptor (beta chain) was seen at least ten times. Its specificity is not known. The data were taken from a study of T cell repertoires in cytomegalovirus infection. Study background: Evidence of both CMV infection and a matching HLA type came from public TCR beta signatures. Study results and caveats: CMV-specific TCR beta clonotypes restricted by HLA-C dominated the ex vivo response.

In TCRdb, the reads were re-called with MiXCR into one record per CDR3 protein. Among a few hundred thousand distinct CDR3 sequences listed, 18% were seen once. Germline V gene data show CDR1 as SGHTA and CDR2 as FQGNSA. The length of the CDR3 is 17 residues. The V segment lost 2 bases and the J segment 6 bases; nucleotides outside the gene matches: 12. The sample was PBMCs. The genes are TRBV7-2 and TRBJ2-7; 11 nucleotides line up with TRBD2. This sequence originates from a human donor in good health (CMV status not recorded). Some clones in this sample may be carry-over from other donors' samples. Here the CDR3 reads CASSLLSLAGGGSEQYF. DNA for the CDR3: TGTGCCAGCAGCTTACTATCGTTAGCGGGAGGGGGGAGCGAGCAGTACTTC.